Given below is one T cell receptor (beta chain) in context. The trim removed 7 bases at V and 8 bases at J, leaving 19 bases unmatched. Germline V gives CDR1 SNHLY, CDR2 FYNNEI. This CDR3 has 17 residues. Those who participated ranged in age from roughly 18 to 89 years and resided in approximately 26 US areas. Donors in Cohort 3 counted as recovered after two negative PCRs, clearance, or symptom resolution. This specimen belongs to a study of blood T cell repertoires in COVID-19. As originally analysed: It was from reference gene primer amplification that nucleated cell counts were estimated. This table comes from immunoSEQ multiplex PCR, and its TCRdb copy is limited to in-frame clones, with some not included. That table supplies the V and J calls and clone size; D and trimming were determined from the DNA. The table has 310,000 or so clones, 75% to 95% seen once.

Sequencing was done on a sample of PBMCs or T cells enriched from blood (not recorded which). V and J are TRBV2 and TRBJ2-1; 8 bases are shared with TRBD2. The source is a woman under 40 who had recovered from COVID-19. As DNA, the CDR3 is TGTGCCAGCACTAAGGGGCTAGCGGGCATGGGGCGGGATGAGCAGTTCTTC. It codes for CASTKGLAGMGRDEQFF.